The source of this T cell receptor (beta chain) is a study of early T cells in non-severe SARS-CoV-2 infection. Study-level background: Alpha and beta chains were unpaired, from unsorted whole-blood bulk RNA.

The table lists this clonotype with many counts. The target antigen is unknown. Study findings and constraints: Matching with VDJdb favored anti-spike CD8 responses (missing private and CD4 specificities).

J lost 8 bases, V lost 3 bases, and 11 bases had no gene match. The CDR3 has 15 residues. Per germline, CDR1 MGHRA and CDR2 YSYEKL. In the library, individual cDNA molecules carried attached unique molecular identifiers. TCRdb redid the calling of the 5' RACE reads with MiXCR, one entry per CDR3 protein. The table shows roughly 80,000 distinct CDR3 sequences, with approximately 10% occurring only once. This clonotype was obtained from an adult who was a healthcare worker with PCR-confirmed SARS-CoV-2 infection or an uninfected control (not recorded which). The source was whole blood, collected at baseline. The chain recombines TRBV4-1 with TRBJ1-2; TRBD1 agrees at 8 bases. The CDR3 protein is CASSQRRGQGDGYTF. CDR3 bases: TGCGCCAGCAGCCAGCGCCGAGGACAGGGTGACGGCTACACCTTC.